There are many counts of the clone carrying this T cell receptor beta chain. Over 18 months, lack of ophthalmopathy progression marked Graves' hyperthyroidism as stable. CDR3 length: 16 amino acids. In germline, CDR1 is MGHRA, CDR2 YSYEKL. V was pared by 0 bases and J by 6 bases, with 14 bases between. The data originate from a study of T cells in Graves' hyperthyroidism and ophthalmopathy. Study-wide background: Before treatment of any kind, peripheral blood was taken at initial diagnosis.

Regions amplified from RNA transcripts were the TCR beta CDR3 regions. The HTBI primer set was used in a first-round RT-PCR of the TCR CDR3. TCRdb reprocessed the multiplex PCR reads via MiXCR and lists one record per CDR3 protein. The sample consists of about 290,000 distinct CDR3 sequences, roughly 15% of them appearing once. The TCR sequence derives from a middle-aged woman with Graves' hyperthyroidism. What was sequenced was blood. V usage is TRBV4-1 and J usage is TRBJ1-4; D is perhaps TRBD1 (5 bases). The CDR3 coding sequence is TGCGCCAGCAGCCAAGATCCCAGCGGAGGGGATGAAAAACTGTTTTTT. Protein sequence: CASSQDPSGGDEKLFF.